Listed below are T cell receptor beta chains from one sample, sequenced in a study of T cells in Graves' hyperthyroidism and ophthalmopathy. TCRdb independently ran MiXCR on the multiplex PCR reads; one entry per CDR3 protein. Altogether about 700,000 distinct CDR3 sequences are present, nearly 45% being singletons, with the ten largest covering under 8.5%. Sample: peripheral blood or thyroid tissue (not recorded which). The receptors were gathered from an adult man with Graves' disease, either hyperthyroidism or ophthalmopathy (not recorded which). Both conserved end residues are part of each CDR3. Clone sizes are given selectively: once, few, many, or a class where the clone is expanded.

j_call clone_size v_call cdr3_aa
TRBJ1-4 few TRBV20-1 CSARTDPNEKLFF
TRBJ1-2 many TRBV5-1 CASSLTSPNYGYTF
TRBJ2-2 - TRBV2 CASSVDRAVTGELFF
TRBJ2-7 - TRBV20-1 CSARGPSGSNYEQYF
TRBJ1-2 - TRBV7-9 CASSLTPGQGDYGYTF
TRBJ2-5 - TRBV10-3 CASSESHDRTQETQYF
TRBJ1-5 few TRBV7-9 CASSPVLSGQPQHF
TRBJ1-6 - TRBV10-3 CAISEVTGDSPLHF
TRBJ1-5 once TRBV2 CASGWTTYQPQHF
TRBJ2-7 - TRBV20-1 CSAMGGEDEQYF
TRBJ1-1 many TRBV10-2 CASSLAGEHTEAFF
TRBJ2-7 - TRBV7-9 CASKPLATEYEQYF
TRBJ1-6 many TRBV5-1 CASSLGQASSYNSPLHF
TRBJ1-2 - TRBV19 CASSTGALSYYGYTF
TRBJ1-4 many TRBV29-1 CSVDLAGQGHEKLFF
TRBJ2-1 - TRBV2 CASIAGGYEQFF
TRBJ1-6 few TRBV2 CASRIGNSPLHF
TRBJ2-6 - TRBV20-1 CSARDHEGASGANVLTF
TRBJ2-7 few TRBV9 CASSVGSDAYEQYF
TRBJ1-1 many TRBV5-1 CASSLDNLGREAFF